This T cell receptor beta chain was sequenced for a study of long-term antiretroviral therapy in people with HIV. Trimming stripped 1 base from V and 4 bases from J, with 4 bases between. The germline CDR1 and CDR2 sequences are SGHAT and FQNNGV. The length of the CDR3 is 12 residues. Samples were assayed with immunoSEQ v3.0 at survey level. This table comes from immunoSEQ multiplex PCR, and its TCRdb copy is limited to in-frame clones, with some not included. Of 45,000 to 50,000 clones listed, about 86% are singletons. The TCR was taken from a woman younger than 30 with HIV. The J gene is TRBJ1-1, the V gene TRBV11-2, with unresolved D. Specimen: unsorted PBMCs, collected 0.8 years after starting antiretroviral therapy. CDR3 loop: CASSLVFTEAFF. The CDR3, as DNA: TGTGCCAGCAGCTTAGTATTCACTGAAGCTTTCTTT.